Below, 30 T cell receptor beta chains from the same sample are listed, as sequenced in a study of T-cell reconstitution after alpha-beta-depleted transplantation in children. Library preparation (for TCRbeta) was performed with unique molecular identifiers. From the PCR reads, TCRdb called clonotypes with MiXCR, one entry per CDR3 protein. The table lists about 110,000 distinct CDR3 sequences, 6.4% of them singletons. The sample was PBMCs, mostly from graft donor cells, taken 360 days after TCRalphabeta/CD19-depleted stem cell transplant. The receptors stem from a male patient aged 2 to 9 who had a stem cell transplant for acute lymphoblastic leukemia, so the T cells may come from the graft donor.

The rearrangement joins TRBV2 to TRBJ1-5, with a weak D call TRBD1 (5 bases). Trimming stripped 2 bases from V and 3 bases from J, with 14 bases between. Germline-derived CDR1 and CDR2 are SNHLY and FYNNEI. CDR3 length: 16 amino acids. DNA for the CDR3: TGTGCCAGCAGTGAATCTCCCGGGGGAGTCAATCAGCCCCAGCATTTT. Translation gives CASSESPGGVNQPQHF.

V usage is TRBV27 and J usage is TRBJ2-5; 12 bases map to TRBD2. Germline V CDR1 and CDR2: MNHEY, SMNVEV (reference sequence). This CDR3 contains 16 residues. Unmatched junction bases numbered 9, after V lost 3 bases and J lost 7 bases. The CDR3 DNA is TGTGCCAGCAGTTTCGGGCTAGCGGGAGGGCCAGGGACCCAGTACTTC. Its translation is CASSFGLAGGPGTQYF.

This clonotype has ten or more counts. V and J are TRBV5-1 and TRBJ2-7, with 11 bases identical to TRBD1. Per the germline V gene, CDR1 is SGHRS and CDR2 is YFSETQ. The CDR3 extends over 14 amino acids. V lost 4 bases and J lost 3; bases outside the gene matches: 3. The DNA for the CDR3 is TGCGCCAGCAGCGGGGGACAGGGGGGCTACGAGCAGTACTTC. Residues: CASSGGQGGYEQYF.

This clonotype came up many times. The rearrangement uses TRBV25-1 and TRBJ2-3; the D gene is possibly TRBD1 (6 bases). There are 13 residues in the CDR3. The V end was cut by 4 bases, the J end by 6 bases, with 11 bases between. Germline-derived CDR1 and CDR2 are MGHDK and SYGVNS. CDR3: CASSVHRADTQYF. The CDR3 DNA sequence: TGTGCCAGCAGTGTTCACAGGGCGGATACGCAGTATTTT.

The chain uses TRBV24-1 and TRBJ1-5, with D perhaps matching TRBD1 (5 bases). This CDR3 region has 14 residues. Germline lookup yields CDR1 KGHDR and CDR2 SFDVKD. Trimming stripped 9 bases from V and 7 bases from J, with 18 bases between. The CDR3 nucleotides read TGTGCCACCTGTGCCTCTGGGGGGGACCAGCCCCAGCATTTT. Translation gives CATCASGGDQPQHF.

J is TRBJ2-7 and V is TRBV29-1; D possibly corresponds to TRBD2 (6 bases). With 4 bases removed from V and 0 bases from J, the gap between germline ends came to 16 bases. CDR3 length: 15 residues. The germline V gene encodes CDR1 SQVTM and CDR2 ANQGSEA. This chain's CDR3 is CSVGRRGVGSYEQYF. CDR3 coding DNA: TGCAGCGTTGGTCGACGCGGGGTGGGCTCCTACGAGCAGTACTTC.

This clonotype was detected only a few times. For the CDR3, the DNA is TGTGCCAGCAGCGGGGGAAGGGATGAGCAGTTCTTC. Translation: CASSGGRDEQFF. The chain couples TRBV9 to TRBJ2-1; no clear D. The CDR3 has 12 residues. Germline CDR1 SGDLS, CDR2 YYNGEE. The ends were cut back, 3 bases at V and 8 bases at J, with 9 bases in the middle.

The chain has TRBV20-1 and TRBJ2-1; D possibly corresponds to TRBD2 (6 bases). The CDR3 has 17 amino acids. Germline assignment: CDR1 DFQATT and CDR2 SNEGSKA (reference sequence). V lost 0 bases and J 7 bases, leaving 22 bases between the germline ends. CDR3 residues: CSARERKWTTNRNEQFF. The DNA of the CDR3 is TGCAGTGCTAGAGAGAGGAAGTGGACTACCAACCGGAATGAGCAGTTCTTC.

This clonotype was detected many times. The V and J genes are TRBV12-3 or TRBV12-4 and TRBJ2-3; 13 bases agree with TRBD2. After removal of 5 bases from V and 4 bases from J, the junction contained 6 bases not matched to a gene. CDR3 length: 16 amino acids. In DNA, the CDR3 is TGTGCCAGCAGTACCACTAGCGGGAGGGCCTCAGATACGCAGTATTTT. Its translation is CASSTTSGRASDTQYF.

This chain uses TRBV29-1 with TRBJ2-2, with 11 bases aligning to TRBD2. Germline CDR1 is SQVTM and CDR2 is ANQGSEA. Losses at the gene ends were 6 bases for V and 6 bases for J; bases not matched to a gene: 12. This CDR3 spans 16 amino acids. The CDR3 here is CSVDGLAGGPSGELFF. As DNA, the CDR3 is TGCAGCGTGGACGGTTTAGCGGGAGGGCCCTCCGGGGAGCTGTTTTTT.

This clonotype appeared many times. The CDR3 DNA follows: TGTGCCAGCAGCTTAGGGACAGGGGAAGATACGCAGTATTTT. This codes for CASSLGTGEDTQYF. This chain connects TRBV7-9 to TRBJ2-3; 9 nucleotides align to TRBD1. The CDR3 has 14 residues. The V gene end was trimmed by 1 base and the J gene end by 5 bases; junction bases not matched to a gene: 1. CDR1 SEHNR and CDR2 FQNEAQ come from the germline V gene (reference sequence).

This clonotype appeared a few times. This chain connects TRBV6-2 or TRBV6-3 to TRBJ2-5, with D possibly being TRBD1 or TRBD2 (6 bases each). Germline-derived CDR1 and CDR2 are MNHEY and SVGEGT. The V gene lost 5 bases and the J gene lost 5 bases, with 18 bases spanning the gap. CDR3 length: 15 amino acids. For the CDR3, the DNA is TGTGCCAGCAGTCCCCTCGTCGGAGGGGGGGAGACCCAGTACTTC. Protein product: CASSPLVGGGETQYF.

The sample holds many counts of this clonotype. The chain carries TRBV9 and TRBJ2-5; D gene ambiguous. Deletions cut 4 bases from V and 4 bases from J, with 14 bases between. The germline V gene has CDR1 SGDLS and CDR2 YYNGEE. The CDR3 sequence is 14 residues long. The CDR3 spells CASSQPDPRETQYF. Here the CDR3 DNA reads TGTGCCAGCAGCCAACCCGACCCTCGAGAGACCCAGTACTTC.

This clonotype has at least ten counts. The chain couples TRBV7-2 to TRBJ1-5, with TRBD1 matching 9 bases. Germline CDR1 reads SGHTA; CDR2 reads FQGNSA. Trimming cost V 3 bases and J 7 bases; bases outside gene matches: 7. The CDR3 extends over 15 amino acids. The DNA of the CDR3 is TGTGCCAGCAGCTTTACAGGGGGCGCGAAGCAGCCCCAGCATTTT. It translates to CASSFTGGAKQPQHF.

This clonotype was observed at least ten times. The rearrangement joins TRBV28 to TRBJ1-2; D possibly corresponds to TRBD1 (5 bases). Germline V gene sequence: CDR1 MDHEN, CDR2 SYDVKM. The germline V and J ends were trimmed by 0 bases and 5 bases, with 10 bases remaining between them. This CDR3 region has 14 residues. The CDR3 is CASSLWVRGYGYTF. In nucleotides, the CDR3 is TGTGCCAGCAGTTTATGGGTCCGGGGGTATGGCTACACCTTC.

At least ten counts were recorded for this clonotype. This chain uses TRBV7-3 with TRBJ2-3, with TRBD1 identical over 9 bases. The CDR3 sequence is 15 residues long. Losses at the gene ends were 4 bases for V and 5 bases for J; bases not matched to a gene: 7. Germline loops: CDR1 SGHTA, CDR2 FQGTGA. CDR3 sequence (DNA): TGTGCCAGCAGCTCCGGGACAGGGTCGCGAGATACGCAGTATTTT. Translation gives CASSSGTGSRDTQYF.

This clonotype was counted a few times. The chain employs TRBV2 and TRBJ1-2; tentatively, D is TRBD1 (6 bases). The ends were cut back, 3 bases at V and 3 bases at J, with 20 bases in the middle. Germline V gene data show CDR1 as SNHLY and CDR2 as FYNNEI. The CDR3 consists of 17 residues. The CDR3 sequence is CASSDYMAGVRYYGYTF. The CDR3, as DNA: TGTGCCAGCAGTGATTATATGGCAGGGGTGCGGTACTATGGCTACACCTTC.

There are many counts of this clonotype. The V gene is TRBV7-6, the J gene TRBJ1-1; 11 bases fit TRBD1. The CDR3 runs to 13 residues. Germline V gene lookup returns CDR1 SGHVS and CDR2 FNYEAQ. Trimming at V came to 6 bases and at J to 5 bases, leaving 2 bases not matched to a gene. Here the CDR3 reads CASRGQGGTEAFF. CDR3 nucleotide sequence: TGTGCCAGCAGGGGACAGGGGGGAACTGAAGCTTTCTTT.

This clonotype was picked up many times. This chain connects TRBV9 to TRBJ2-7; possible D gene TRBD1, 5 bases. Per the germline V gene, CDR1 is SGDLS and CDR2 is YYNGEE. The CDR3 has 15 amino acids. Deletions cut 0 bases from V and 0 bases from J, with 10 bases between. The CDR3 DNA reads as TGTGCCAGCAGCGTAGGGGGCGTTTCCTCCTACGAGCAGTACTTC. Translated: CASSVGGVSSYEQYF.

This clonotype has a count of ten or more. The J gene is TRBJ2-7, the V gene TRBV20-1, with 10 nucleotides matching TRBD1. CDR3 length equals 15 residues. After removal of 0 bases from V and 4 bases from J, the junction contained 6 bases not matched to a gene. Germline V lookup: CDR1 DFQATT, CDR2 SNEGSKA (reference sequence). The CDR3 loop is CSARDPGQGIYEQYF. The DNA of the CDR3 is TGCAGTGCTAGAGATCCGGGACAGGGGATTTACGAGCAGTACTTC.

This clonotype has ten or more counts. V and J are TRBV7-2 and TRBJ1-3; D gene ambiguous. Germline V lookup: CDR1 SGHTA, CDR2 FQGNSA. The ends were cut back, 5 bases at V and 4 bases at J, with 12 bases in the middle. CDR3 size: 14 residues. This chain's CDR3 is CASSPSTRGNTIYF. The CDR3 DNA reads as TGTGCCAGCAGCCCTTCGACGCGCGGAAACACCATATATTTT.

The sample holds many counts of this clonotype. The rearrangement links TRBV10-3 to TRBJ2-2; 10 bases are shared with TRBD1. CDR3 length equals 15 residues. Germline V gives CDR1 ENHRY, CDR2 SYGVKD. Losses at the gene ends were 6 bases for V and 7 bases for J; bases not matched to a gene: 8. The CDR3 coding sequence is TGTGCCATCAGGACCGGGACAGGGGTTGGCGGGGAGCTGTTTTTT. Its protein is CAIRTGTGVGGELFF.

This clonotype showed up many times. The rearrangement uses TRBV5-4 and TRBJ1-3, with TRBD1 matching over 10 bases. The CDR3 runs 17 residues. From germline, CDR1 is SGHNT and CDR2 YYREEE (reference sequence). With V trimmed by 4 bases and J by 0 bases, 7 bases remained unmatched. The CDR3 is CASSNTGTGDSGNTIYF. In nucleotides, the CDR3 is TGTGCCAGCAGCAATACCGGGACAGGGGACTCTGGAAACACCATATATTTT.

V and J are TRBV6-5 and TRBJ1-2; TRBD1 matches at 7 bases. CDR1 MNHEY and CDR2 SVGAGI come from the germline V gene. Trimming took 3 bases from V and 0 from J; bases not matched to a gene: 4. The CDR3 contains 15 residues. The DNA of the CDR3 is TGTGCCAGCAGTTATGGGACAGATTCTAACTATGGCTACACCTTC. Its translation: CASSYGTDSNYGYTF.

This clonotype came up a few times. The J gene is TRBJ2-3, the V gene TRBV4-3; 8 bases align to TRBD1. Germline V gives CDR1 LGHNA, CDR2 YSLEER. Germline trimming cut 4 bases from V and 6 bases from J; bases unmatched to any gene: 9. The CDR3 totals 15 residues. CDR3 protein: CASSPDRGIMDTQYF. Here the CDR3 DNA reads TGCGCCAGCAGCCCCGACAGGGGAATTATGGATACGCAGTATTTT.

This clonotype came up many times. The V gene is TRBV29-1, the J gene TRBJ1-3; possibly TRBD1 for D (5 bases). The V and J ends lost 4 bases and 2 bases respectively, with 9 bases between them. CDR1 is SQVTM, CDR2 ANQGSEA, per germline. CDR3 length equals 13 residues. The CDR3 nucleotides read TGCAGCGTTGCAGGGACGGCTGGAAACACCATATATTTT. Its protein product is CSVAGTAGNTIYF.

This rearrangement joins TRBV12-3 or TRBV12-4 to TRBJ1-5; perhaps TRBD1 as D (6 bases). The CDR3 spans 17 residues. V lost 6 bases to trimming and J lost 6 bases, with 24 bases between them. The CDR3 loop is CASRELLTGLDTQPQHF. CDR3 nucleotide sequence: TGTGCCAGCAGAGAACTATTAACAGGGCTCGATACTCAGCCCCAGCATTTT.

This clonotype was seen a handful of times. The chain joins TRBV4-1 to TRBJ2-1; 8 bases map to TRBD2. V lost 4 bases and J lost 7; bases outside the gene matches: 9. The CDR3 covers 15 residues. The germline V gene has CDR1 MGHRA and CDR2 YSYEKL. The CDR3 DNA is TGCGCCAGCAGCCCCCCGGGAGGGCCGAGGAATGAGCAGTTCTTC. Protein sequence: CASSPPGGPRNEQFF.

The J gene is TRBJ1-1, the V gene TRBV5-1, with D unresolved. Trimming stripped 5 bases from V and 2 bases from J, with 16 bases between. The length of the CDR3 is 15 residues. Germline V CDR1 and CDR2: SGHRS, YFSETQ. The DNA of the CDR3 is TGCGCCAGCAGGCCTAACCGACGGCCTAACACTGAAGCTTTCTTT. Translation gives CASRPNRRPNTEAFF.

This clonotype has at least ten counts. The chain joins TRBV27 to TRBJ2-1; TRBD1 is a possible D gene (5 bases). The CDR3 is made up of 14 amino acids. V lost 1 base and J 4 bases, leaving 8 bases between the germline ends. The germline V gene has CDR1 MNHEY and CDR2 SMNVEV (reference sequence). The CDR3: CASSLFPGYNEQFF. The DNA of the CDR3 is TGTGCCAGCAGTTTATTCCCAGGGTACAATGAGCAGTTCTTC.